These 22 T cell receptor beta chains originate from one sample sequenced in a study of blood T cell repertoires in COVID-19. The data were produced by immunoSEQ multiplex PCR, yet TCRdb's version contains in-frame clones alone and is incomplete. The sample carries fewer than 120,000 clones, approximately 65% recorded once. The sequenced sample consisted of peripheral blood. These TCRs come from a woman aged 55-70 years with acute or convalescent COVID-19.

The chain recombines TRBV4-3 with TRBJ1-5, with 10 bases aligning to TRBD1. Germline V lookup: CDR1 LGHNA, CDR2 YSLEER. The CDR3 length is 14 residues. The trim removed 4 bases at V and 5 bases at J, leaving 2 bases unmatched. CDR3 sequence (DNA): TGCGCCAGCAGCCCGACAGGGGGCCATCAGCCCCAGCATTTT. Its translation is CASSPTGGHQPQHF.

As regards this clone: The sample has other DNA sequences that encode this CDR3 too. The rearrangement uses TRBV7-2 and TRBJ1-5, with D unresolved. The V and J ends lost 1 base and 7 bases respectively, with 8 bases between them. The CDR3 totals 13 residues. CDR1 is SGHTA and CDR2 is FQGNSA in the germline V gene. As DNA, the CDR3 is TGTGCCAGCAGCTTAGGAGTCAACCAGCCCCAGCATTTT. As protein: CASSLGVNQPQHF.

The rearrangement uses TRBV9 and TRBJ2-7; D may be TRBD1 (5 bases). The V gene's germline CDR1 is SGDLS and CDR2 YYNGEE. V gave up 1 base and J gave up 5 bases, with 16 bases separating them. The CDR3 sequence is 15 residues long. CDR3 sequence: CASSVSGFFTNEQYF. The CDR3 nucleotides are TGTGCCAGCAGCGTATCAGGGTTCTTTACTAACGAGCAGTACTTC.

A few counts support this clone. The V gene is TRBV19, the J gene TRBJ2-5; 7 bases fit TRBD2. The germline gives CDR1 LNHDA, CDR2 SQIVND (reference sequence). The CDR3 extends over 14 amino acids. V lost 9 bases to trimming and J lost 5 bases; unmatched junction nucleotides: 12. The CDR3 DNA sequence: TGTGCCAGCCGTGGGAGGGCAGGTTTGGAGACCCAGTACTTC. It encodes CASRGRAGLETQYF.

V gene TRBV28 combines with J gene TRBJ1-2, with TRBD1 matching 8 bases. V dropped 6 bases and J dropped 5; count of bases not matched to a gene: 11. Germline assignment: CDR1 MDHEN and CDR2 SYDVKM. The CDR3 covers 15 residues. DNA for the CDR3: TGTGCCAGCAGCGAACCGGGACAGGTCGATTATGGCTACACCTTC. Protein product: CASSEPGQVDYGYTF.

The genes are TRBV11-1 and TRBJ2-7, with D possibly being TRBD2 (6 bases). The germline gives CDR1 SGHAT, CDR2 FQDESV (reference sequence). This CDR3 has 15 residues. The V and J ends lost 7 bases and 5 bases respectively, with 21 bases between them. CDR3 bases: TGTGCCAGCAACGGAGGGATAGGATCGGGGCACGAGCAGTACTTC. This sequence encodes CASNGGIGSGHEQYF.

In DNA form, the CDR3 reads TGTGCCAGCAGCTTATCACAGACCTACGAGCAGTACTTC. It translates to CASSLSQTYEQYF. The gene calls are TRBV13 and TRBJ2-7, with unresolved D. Germline V lookup: CDR1 PRHDT, CDR2 FYEKMQ (reference sequence). This CDR3 has 13 amino acids. The V gene lost 2 bases and the J gene lost 2 bases, with 7 bases spanning the gap.

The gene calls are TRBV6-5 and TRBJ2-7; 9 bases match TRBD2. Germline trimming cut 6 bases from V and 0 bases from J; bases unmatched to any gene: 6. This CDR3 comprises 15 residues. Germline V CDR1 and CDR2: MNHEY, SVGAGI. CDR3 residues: CASSKSGGFSYEQYF. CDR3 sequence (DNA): TGTGCCAGCAGCAAGAGCGGGGGGTTCTCCTACGAGCAGTACTTC.

The CDR3: CASSPRGQGLAAGEKLFF. DNA of the CDR3: TGTGCCAGCAGTCCTCGGGGACAGGGGTTGGCGGCGGGGGAAAAACTGTTTTTT. J is TRBJ1-4 and V is TRBV27, with 10 bases matching TRBD1. The CDR3 consists of 18 residues. V dropped 5 bases and J dropped 8; count of bases not matched to a gene: 17. The V gene's germline CDR1 is MNHEY and CDR2 SMNVEV (reference sequence). Full variable domain (missing parts from reference TRBV27 and TRBJ1-4): EAQVTQNPRYLITVTGKKLTVTCSQNMNHEYMSWYRQDPGLGLRQIYYSMNVEVTDKGDVPEGYKVSRKEKRNFPLILESPSPNQTSLYFCASSPRGQGLAAGEKLFFGSGTQLSVL.

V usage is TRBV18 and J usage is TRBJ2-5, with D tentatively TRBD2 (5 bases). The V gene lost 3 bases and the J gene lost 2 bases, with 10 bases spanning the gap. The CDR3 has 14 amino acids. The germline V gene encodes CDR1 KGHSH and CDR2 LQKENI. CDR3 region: CASSPGLFQETQYF. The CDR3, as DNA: TGTGCCAGCTCACCCGGACTCTTTCAAGAGACCCAGTACTTC.

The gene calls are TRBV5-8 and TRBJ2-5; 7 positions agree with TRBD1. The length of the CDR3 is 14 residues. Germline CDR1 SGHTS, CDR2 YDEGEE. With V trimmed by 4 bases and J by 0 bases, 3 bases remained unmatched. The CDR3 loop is CASSTGVNQETQYF. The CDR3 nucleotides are TGTGCCAGCAGCACAGGGGTCAACCAAGAGACCCAGTACTTC.

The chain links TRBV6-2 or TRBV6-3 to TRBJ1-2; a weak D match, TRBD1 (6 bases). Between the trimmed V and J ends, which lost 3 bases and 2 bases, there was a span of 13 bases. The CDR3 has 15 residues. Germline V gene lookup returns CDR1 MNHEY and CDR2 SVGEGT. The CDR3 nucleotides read TGTGCCAGCAGTTATGGGACAATCATGAACTATGGCTACACCTTC. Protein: CASSYGTIMNYGYTF.

CDR3 amino acids: CASSGGGRGYTF. CDR3 sequence (DNA): TGTGCCAGCAGCGGAGGGGGCCGTGGCTACACCTTC. The rearrangement uses TRBV28 and TRBJ1-2, with TRBD1 matching 7 bases. This CDR3 spans 12 amino acids. J gave up 7 bases and V 6 bases, and 5 bases lay outside the gene matches. Germline CDR1 MDHEN, CDR2 SYDVKM.

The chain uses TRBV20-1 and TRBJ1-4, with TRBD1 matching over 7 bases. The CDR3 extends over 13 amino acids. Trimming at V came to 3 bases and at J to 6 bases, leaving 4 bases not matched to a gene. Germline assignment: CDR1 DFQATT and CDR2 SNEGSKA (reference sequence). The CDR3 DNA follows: TGCAGTGCTAGTGGGGACAGTGATGAAAAACTGTTTTTT. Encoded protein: CSASGDSDEKLFF.

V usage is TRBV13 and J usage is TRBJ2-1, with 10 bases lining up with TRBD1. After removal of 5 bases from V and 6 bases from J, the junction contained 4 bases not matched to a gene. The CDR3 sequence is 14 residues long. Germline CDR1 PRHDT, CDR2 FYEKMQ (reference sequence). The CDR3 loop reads CASSRQGARNEQFF. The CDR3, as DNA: TGTGCCAGCAGCCGACAGGGGGCGCGCAATGAGCAGTTCTTC. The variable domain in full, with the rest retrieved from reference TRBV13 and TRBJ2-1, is AAGVIQSPRHLIKEKRETATLKCYPIPRHDTVYWYQQGPGQDPQFLISFYEKMQSDKGSIPDRFSAQQFSDYHSELNMSSLELGDSALYFCASSRQGARNEQFFGPGTRLTVL.

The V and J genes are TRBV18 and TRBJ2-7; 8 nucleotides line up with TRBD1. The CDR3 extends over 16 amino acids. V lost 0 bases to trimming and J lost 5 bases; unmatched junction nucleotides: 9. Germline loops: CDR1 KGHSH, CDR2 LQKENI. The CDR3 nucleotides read TGTGCCAGCTCACCACCCGCAATGGGGACAGGAAACGAGCAGTACTTC. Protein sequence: CASSPPAMGTGNEQYF.

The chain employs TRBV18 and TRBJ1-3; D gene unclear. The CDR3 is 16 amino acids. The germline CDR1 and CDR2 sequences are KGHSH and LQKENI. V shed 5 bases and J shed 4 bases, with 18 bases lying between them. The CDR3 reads CASSFQDNLRGNTIYF. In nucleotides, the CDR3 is TGTGCCAGCTCATTTCAAGATAATTTGAGGGGAAACACCATATATTTT.

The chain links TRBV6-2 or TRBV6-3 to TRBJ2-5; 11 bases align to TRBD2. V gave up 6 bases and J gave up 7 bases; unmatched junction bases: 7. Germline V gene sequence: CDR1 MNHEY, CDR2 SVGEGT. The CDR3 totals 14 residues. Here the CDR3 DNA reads TGTGCCAGCAGCATAGCGGGGGGGCCATGGACCCAGTACTTC. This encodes CASSIAGGPWTQYF.

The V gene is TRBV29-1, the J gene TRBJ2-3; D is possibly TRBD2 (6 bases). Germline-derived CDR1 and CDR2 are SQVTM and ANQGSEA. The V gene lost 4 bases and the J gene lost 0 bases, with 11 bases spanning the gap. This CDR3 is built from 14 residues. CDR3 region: CSVARGASTDTQYF. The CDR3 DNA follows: TGCAGCGTTGCGCGCGGGGCTAGCACAGATACGCAGTATTTT.

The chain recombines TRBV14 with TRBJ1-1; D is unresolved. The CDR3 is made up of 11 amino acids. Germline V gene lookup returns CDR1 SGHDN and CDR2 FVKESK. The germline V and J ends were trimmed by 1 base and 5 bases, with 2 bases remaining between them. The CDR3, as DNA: TGTGCCAGCAGCCAAGTAACTGAAGCTTTCTTT. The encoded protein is CASSQVTEAFF.

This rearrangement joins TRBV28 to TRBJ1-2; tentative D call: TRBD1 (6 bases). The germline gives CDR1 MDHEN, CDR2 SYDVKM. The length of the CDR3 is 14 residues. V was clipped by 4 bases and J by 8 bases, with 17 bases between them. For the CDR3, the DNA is TGTGCCAGCAGTTCCTCCGGGACATCTGCAGGCTACACCTTC. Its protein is CASSSSGTSAGYTF.

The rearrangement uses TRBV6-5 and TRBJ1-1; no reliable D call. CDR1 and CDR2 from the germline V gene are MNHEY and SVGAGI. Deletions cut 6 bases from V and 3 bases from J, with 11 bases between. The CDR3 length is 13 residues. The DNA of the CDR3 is TGTGCCAGCAGAACGGGGTTAGACACTGAAGCTTTCTTT. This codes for CASRTGLDTEAFF.